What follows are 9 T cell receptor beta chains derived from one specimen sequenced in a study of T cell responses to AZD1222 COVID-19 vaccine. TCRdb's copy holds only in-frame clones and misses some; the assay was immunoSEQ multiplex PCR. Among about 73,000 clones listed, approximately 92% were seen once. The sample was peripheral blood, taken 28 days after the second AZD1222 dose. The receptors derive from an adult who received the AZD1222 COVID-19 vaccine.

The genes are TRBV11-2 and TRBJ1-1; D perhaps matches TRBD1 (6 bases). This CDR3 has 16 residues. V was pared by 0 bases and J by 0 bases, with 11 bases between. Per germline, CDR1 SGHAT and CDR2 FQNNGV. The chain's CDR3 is CASSLDWGALNTEAFF. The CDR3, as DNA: TGTGCCAGCAGCTTAGATTGGGGGGCACTGAACACTGAAGCTTTCTTT.

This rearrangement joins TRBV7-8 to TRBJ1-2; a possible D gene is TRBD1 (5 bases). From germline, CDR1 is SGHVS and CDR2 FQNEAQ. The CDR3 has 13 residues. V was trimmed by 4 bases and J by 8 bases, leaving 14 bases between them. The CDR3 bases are TGTGCCAGCAGCTCCGACAGTGTCTTGGGCTACACCTTC. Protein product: CASSSDSVLGYTF.

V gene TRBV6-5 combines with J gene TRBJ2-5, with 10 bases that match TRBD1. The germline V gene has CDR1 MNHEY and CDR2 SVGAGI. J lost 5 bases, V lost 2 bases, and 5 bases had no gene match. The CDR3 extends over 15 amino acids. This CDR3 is CASSYGTGARETQYF. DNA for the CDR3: TGTGCCAGCAGTTACGGGACAGGGGCTCGGGAGACCCAGTACTTC.

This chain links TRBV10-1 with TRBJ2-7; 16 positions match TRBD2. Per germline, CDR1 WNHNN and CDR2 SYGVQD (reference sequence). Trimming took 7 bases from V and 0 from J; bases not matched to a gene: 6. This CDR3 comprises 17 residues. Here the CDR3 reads CASIGTSGRESSYEQYV. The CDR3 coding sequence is TGCGCCAGCATCGGGACTAGCGGGAGGGAGAGCTCCTACGAGCAGTACGTC.

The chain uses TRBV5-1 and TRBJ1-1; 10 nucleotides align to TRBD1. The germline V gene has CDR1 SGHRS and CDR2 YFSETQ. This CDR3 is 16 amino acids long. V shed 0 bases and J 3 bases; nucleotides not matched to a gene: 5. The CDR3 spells CASSLVGTGAHTEAFF. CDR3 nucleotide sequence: TGCGCCAGCAGCTTGGTAGGGACAGGGGCTCACACTGAAGCTTTCTTT.

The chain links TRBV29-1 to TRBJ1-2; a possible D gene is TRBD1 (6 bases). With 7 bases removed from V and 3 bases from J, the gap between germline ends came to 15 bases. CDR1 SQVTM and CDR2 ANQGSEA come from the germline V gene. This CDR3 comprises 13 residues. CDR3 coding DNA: TGCAGCGCGTGGGACACAGGCTACTATGGCTACACCTTC. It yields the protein CSAWDTGYYGYTF.

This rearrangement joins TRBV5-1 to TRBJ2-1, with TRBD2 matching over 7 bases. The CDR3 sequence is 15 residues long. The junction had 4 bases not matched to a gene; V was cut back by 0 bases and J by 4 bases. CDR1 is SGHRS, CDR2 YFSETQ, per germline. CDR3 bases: TGCGCCAGCAGCTTGGCTAGCGGAGTTTACAATGAGCAGTTCTTC. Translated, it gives CASSLASGVYNEQFF.

The CDR3 nucleotides read TGCGCCAGCAGGGGGCGGCGGGGCACAGATACGCAGTATTTT. This translates into CASRGRRGTDTQYF. V usage is TRBV10-2 and J usage is TRBJ2-3, with D perhaps TRBD1 or TRBD2 (5 bases each). Trimming took 6 bases from V and 1 from J, leaving 11 bases between them. Germline lookup yields CDR1 WSHSY and CDR2 SAAADI. This CDR3 spans 14 amino acids.

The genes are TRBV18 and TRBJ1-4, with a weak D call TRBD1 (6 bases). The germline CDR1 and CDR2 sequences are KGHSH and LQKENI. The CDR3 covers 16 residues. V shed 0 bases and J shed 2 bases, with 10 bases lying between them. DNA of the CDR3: TGTGCCAGCTCACCACCGGGACACCGGACTAATGAAAAACTGTTTTTT. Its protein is CASSPPGHRTNEKLFF.